This T cell receptor beta chain was captured in a study of tumor-infiltrating lymphocytes in primary liver carcinoma (dated by TCRdb to 2016 to 2017). With regard to the full study: Between November 2015 and March 2016, a few patients in China with histopathologically diagnosed primary liver carcinoma had surgical resection. Of the five patients, three men and two women aged 30 to 69 years, four had hepatocellular carcinoma and one had combined HCC and intrahepatic cholangiocarcinoma. The tumors of the five patients were staged as T1-T3 N0M0, with maximum diameters ranging from roughly 4.2 to 10 cm. Roughly 3.5 to 7.5 million productive TCRbeta reads were obtained per sample, and no significant difference in read depth was found between tissue types. For each liver tumor, the study sampled five regions along with adjacent normal tissue and blood, and applied TCRbeta repertoire sequencing, expression microarrays and whole-exome sequencing. TCRbeta repertoire sequencing covered approximately 35 specimens from 5 patients: about 25 tumor regions, 5 adjacent noncancerous liver tissues and 5 peripheral blood samples. Repertoires from technical replicates were highly reproducible, with mean shared-clone rates roughly 0.87 and correlation coefficients above 0.95. Results and caveats for the whole study, not just this receptor: The study included only five patients, and the authors note findings should be validated in a larger study. Because only the TCR beta chain was sequenced and unpaired alpha chains were not captured, true repertoire diversity is likely underestimated. Consistent with antigen-driven expansion, pairs of tumor regions showed higher repertoire overlap (mean about 36%) than either tumor-adjacent pairs (around 17%) or tumor-blood pairs (approximately 14%). The top 250 clones accounted for a significantly greater share of the repertoire in tumors than in blood (p = 0.039). Since the samples were bulk and unsorted, there was no way to compare CD4+ and CD8+ T cell repertoires.

The CDR1 and CDR2 encoded by the germline V gene (reference sequence) are SGHKS and YYEKEE. The CDR3 sequence holds 14 residues, the cysteine and phenylalanine included. Only the CDR3 region is kept as DNA, spanning 42 bases read in frame from base 1. TRIzol reagent was used to extract blood RNA from unsorted whole blood, while the DNeasy Blood & Tissue kit provided the germline DNA. At the time of sampling, the patients had chronic HBV infection and had not received any treatment. Before surgery, four milliliters of peripheral blood were collected into K2EDTA tubes. Using a constant-region primer and ProtoScript II reverse transcriptase, TCRbeta-specific cDNA was reverse-transcribed from 400 to 550 ng total RNA. The TCRbeta libraries were prepared through three rounds of nested multiplex PCR following a slightly modified ARM-PCR procedure. The first two PCR rounds used multiplex TRBV1-TRBV30 forward primers with a Cbeta reverse primer, each for approximately 9 cycles. Sample barcodes and Illumina adapters were added in a final 25-cycle PCR with Deep VentR polymerase. Amplicons of 200-500 bp were gel-purified with a QIAquick gel extraction kit before sequencing. The TCRbeta amplicons were sequenced with 250-bp paired-end reads on an Illumina HiSeq 2500. The study's own analysis went as follows. Quality trimming of reads was performed with Trimmomatic v0.33, and paired reads were merged with FLASH v1.2.11 so that full CDR3 sequences could be recovered. V, D and J germline segments were assigned to the rearranged TCRbeta sequences by MiGEC v1.2.1b. VDJtools v1.0.0 computed clonotype statistics and Shannon-Wiener diversity indices. Except for diversity analysis, only each sample's 250 most abundant clonotypes were used in subsequent analyses to reduce sampling bias. The public reads were run again by TCRdb, first through fastp at Q25 and then through MiXCR, and only productive beta chains were kept. Identical CDR3 protein sequences are pooled into one entry, listed with their most common genes and DNA. TCRdb assigned the V and J calls; the authors' analysis was not used. Present in this sample are about 310,000 distinct CDR3 sequences, roughly three fifths of which were seen just once. 17% of the sample is in the top ten clones.

With respect to this clonotype: The antigen this receptor binds is unknown. At one end, the junction sequence differs from germline, possibly due to a read error.

The chain uses TRBV5-5 and TRBJ1-6; 8 of the junction bases match TRBD1. The specimen was peripheral blood. The sequence was obtained from a woman between 25 and 40 years old with primary liver carcinoma and hepatitis B virus infection. The DNA sequence is as follows: TGTACCAGCAGCGGTACAGGGGGGAATTCACCCCTCCACTTT. This encodes CTSSGTGGNSPLHF.